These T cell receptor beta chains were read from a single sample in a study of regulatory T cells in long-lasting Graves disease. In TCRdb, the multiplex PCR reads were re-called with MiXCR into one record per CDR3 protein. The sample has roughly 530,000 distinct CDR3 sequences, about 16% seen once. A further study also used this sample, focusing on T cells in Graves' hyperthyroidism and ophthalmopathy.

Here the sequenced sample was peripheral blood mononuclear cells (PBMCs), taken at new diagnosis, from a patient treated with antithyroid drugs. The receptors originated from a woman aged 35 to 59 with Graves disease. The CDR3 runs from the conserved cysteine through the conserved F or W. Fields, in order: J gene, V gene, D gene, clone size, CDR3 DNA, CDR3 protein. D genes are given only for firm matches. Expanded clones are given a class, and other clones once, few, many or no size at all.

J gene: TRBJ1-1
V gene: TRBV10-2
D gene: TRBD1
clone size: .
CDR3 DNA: TGCGCCAGCAGTGAGGGACAGGGCTTTGACACTGAAGCTTTCTTT
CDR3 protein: CASSEGQGFDTEAFF

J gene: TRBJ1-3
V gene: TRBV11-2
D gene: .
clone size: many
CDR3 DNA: TGTGCCAGCAGCTTTTCTGGGGGAAGTGGAAACACCATATATTTT
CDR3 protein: CASSFSGGSGNTIYF

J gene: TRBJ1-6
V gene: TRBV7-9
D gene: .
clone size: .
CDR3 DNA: TGTGCCAGCAGCGATCGGAAGGGCAGGGAGAATTCACCCCTCCACTTT
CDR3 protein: CASSDRKGRENSPLHF

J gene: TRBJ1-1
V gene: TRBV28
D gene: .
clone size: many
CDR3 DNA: TGTGCCAGCAGTCGAGGGGGATTGGCTTTCTTT
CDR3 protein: CASSRGGLAFF

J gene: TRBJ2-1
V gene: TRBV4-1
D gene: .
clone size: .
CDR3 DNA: TGCGCCAGCAGCCCTCGGGACAAGAGGGGGAATGAGCAGTTCTTC
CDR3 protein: CASSPRDKRGNEQFF

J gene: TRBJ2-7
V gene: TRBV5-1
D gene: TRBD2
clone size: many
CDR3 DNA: TGCGCCAGCAGCTTCGCCGGCAGCGGGGGTGCCTACGAGCAGTACTTC
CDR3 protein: CASSFAGSGGAYEQYF

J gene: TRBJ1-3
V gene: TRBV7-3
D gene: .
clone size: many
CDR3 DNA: TGTGCCAGCAGCTTATACCTGACAGGAGGATCTGGAAACACCATATATTTT
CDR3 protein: CASSLYLTGGSGNTIYF

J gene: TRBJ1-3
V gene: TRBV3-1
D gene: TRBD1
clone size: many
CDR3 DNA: TGTGCCAGCAGCCAATTGACAGGGTTGGGAAACACCATATATTTT
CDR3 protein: CASSQLTGLGNTIYF

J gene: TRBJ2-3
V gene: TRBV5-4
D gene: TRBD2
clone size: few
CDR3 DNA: TGTGCCAGCAGCTTGGTCGGGAGACTAGCTGTCACAGATACGCAGTATTTT
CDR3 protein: CASSLVGRLAVTDTQYF

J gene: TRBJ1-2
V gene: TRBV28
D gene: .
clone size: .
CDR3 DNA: TGTGCCAGCAGTACCCCGGACCGCCCGATCGGCTACACCTTC
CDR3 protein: CASSTPDRPIGYTF

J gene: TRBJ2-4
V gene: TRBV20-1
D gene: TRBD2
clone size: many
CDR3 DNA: TGCAGTGCTAGCGGCGGGGGGGCTACATTCACCAAAAACATTCAGTACTTC
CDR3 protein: CSASGGGATFTKNIQYF

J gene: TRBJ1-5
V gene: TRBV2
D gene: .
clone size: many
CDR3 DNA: TGTGCCAGCAGTTTGGGACGGGTTAGCAATCAGCCCCAGCATTTT
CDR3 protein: CASSLGRVSNQPQHF

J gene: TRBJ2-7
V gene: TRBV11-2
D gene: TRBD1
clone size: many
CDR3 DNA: TGTGCCAGCAGCTTTGGACAGGCCAACTCCTACGAGCAGTACTTC
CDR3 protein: CASSFGQANSYEQYF

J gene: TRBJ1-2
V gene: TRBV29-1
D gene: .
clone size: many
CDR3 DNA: TGCAGCGTTGTTCCGGACGGGAACTATGGCTACACCTTC
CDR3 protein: CSVVPDGNYGYTF

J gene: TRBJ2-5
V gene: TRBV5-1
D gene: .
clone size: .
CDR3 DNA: TGCGCCAGCAGCTTGGACAGGGCTGCAGATCAAGAGACCCAGTACTTC
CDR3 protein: CASSLDRAADQETQYF

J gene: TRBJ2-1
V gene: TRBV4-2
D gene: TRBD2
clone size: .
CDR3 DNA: TGTGCCAGCAGCCAACCGGGACTAGCGGGGAGGCACAATGAGCAGTTCTTC
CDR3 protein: CASSQPGLAGRHNEQFF

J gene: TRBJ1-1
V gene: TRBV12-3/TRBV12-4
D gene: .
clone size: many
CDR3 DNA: TGTGCCAGCAGTTTAGGACCTACCCCTAAAGCTTTCTTT
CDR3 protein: CASSLGPTPKAFF

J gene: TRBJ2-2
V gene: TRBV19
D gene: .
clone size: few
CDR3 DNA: TGTGCCAGTAGTATTTCGGGGATTGACACCGGGGAGCTGTTTTTT
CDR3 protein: CASSISGIDTGELFF

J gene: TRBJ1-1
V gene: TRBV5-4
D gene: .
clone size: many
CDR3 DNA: TGTGCCAGCAGCCAACCCCAGAGTGAAGCTTTCTTT
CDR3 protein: CASSQPQSEAFF

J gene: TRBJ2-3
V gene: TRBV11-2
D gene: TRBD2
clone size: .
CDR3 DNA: TGTGCCAGCAGCTTGGGGACTAGCGATACAGATACGCAGTATTTT
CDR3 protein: CASSLGTSDTDTQYF

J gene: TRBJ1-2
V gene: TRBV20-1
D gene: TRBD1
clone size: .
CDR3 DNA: TGCAGTGCTAGAGGGAGGACAGGAGCTAACTATGGCTACACCTTC
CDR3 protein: CSARGRTGANYGYTF

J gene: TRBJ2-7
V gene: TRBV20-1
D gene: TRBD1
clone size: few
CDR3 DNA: TGCAGTGCTGGGGACAGCGAAAGCTACGAGCAGTACTTC
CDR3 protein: CSAGDSESYEQYF

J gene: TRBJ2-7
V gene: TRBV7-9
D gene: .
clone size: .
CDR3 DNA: TGTGCCAGCGGACTCGGGGACGGACGGAACCAGCAGTACTTC
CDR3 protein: CASGLGDGRNQQYF

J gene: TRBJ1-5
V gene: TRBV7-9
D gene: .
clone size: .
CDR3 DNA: TGTGCCAGCGGGCTAGGACAAGCCCCCAATCAGCCCCAGCATTTT
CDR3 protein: CASGLGQAPNQPQHF

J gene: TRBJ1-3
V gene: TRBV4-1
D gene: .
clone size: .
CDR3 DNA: TGCGCCAGCAGCCAGCTCCTAAAAGAAACCCGGAGGAGAAACACCATATATTTT
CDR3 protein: CASSQLLKETRRRNTIYF

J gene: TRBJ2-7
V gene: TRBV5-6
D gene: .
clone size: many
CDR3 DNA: TGTGCCAGCAGCATTAGCGGTACCTACGAGCAGTACTTC
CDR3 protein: CASSISGTYEQYF

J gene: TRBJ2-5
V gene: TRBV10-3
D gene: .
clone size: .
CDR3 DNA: TGTGCCATCAGTGAGTCGAATTACTGGGGGCGGGAGACCCAGTACTTC
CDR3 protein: CAISESNYWGRETQYF

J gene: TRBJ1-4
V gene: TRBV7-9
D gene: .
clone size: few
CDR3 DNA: TGTGCCAGCAGCGACCCGGGGGAAAAACTGTTTTTT
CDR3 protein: CASSDPGEKLFF

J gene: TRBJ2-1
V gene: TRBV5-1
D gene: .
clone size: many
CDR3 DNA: TGCGCCAGCAGCTTACAACAGGGCTTTGAGCAGTTCTTC
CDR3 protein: CASSLQQGFEQFF

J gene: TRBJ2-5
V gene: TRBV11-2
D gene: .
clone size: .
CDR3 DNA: TGCGCCAACAGCCAAGGCGGACCAGCCCAAGAGACCCAGTACTTC
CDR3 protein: CANSQGGPAQETQYF

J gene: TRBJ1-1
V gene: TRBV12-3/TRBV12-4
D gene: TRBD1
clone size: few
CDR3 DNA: TGTGCCAGCAGGAATCAGGGGGCGCGGAACACTGAAGCTTTCTTT
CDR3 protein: CASRNQGARNTEAFF

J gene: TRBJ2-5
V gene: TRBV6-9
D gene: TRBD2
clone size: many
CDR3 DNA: TGTGCCAGCAGTTACTCGAATTCGGCGGGAGAAGAGACCCAGTACTTC
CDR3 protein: CASSYSNSAGEETQYF

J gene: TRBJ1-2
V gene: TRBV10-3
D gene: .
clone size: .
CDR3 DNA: TGTGCCATCAGCAACAGGACCGCAGGCGGTGGCTACACCTTC
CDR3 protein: CAISNRTAGGGYTF

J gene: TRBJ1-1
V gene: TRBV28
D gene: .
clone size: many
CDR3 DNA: TGTGCCAGCAGTTTCCCGGACGTGAACACTGAAGCTTTCTTT
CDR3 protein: CASSFPDVNTEAFF

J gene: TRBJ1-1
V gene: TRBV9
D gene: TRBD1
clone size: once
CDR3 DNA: TGTGCCAGCACTCAGGACAGGGGTGGAACTGAAGCTTTCTTT
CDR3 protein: CASTQDRGGTEAFF

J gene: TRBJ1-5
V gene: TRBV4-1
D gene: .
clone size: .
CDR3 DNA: TGCGCCAGCAGCTATCGGGTCCTATTTAACTATAGCAATCAGCCCCAGCATTTT
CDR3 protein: CASSYRVLFNYSNQPQHF